The 4 T cell receptor beta chains presented below share a single source sample, sequenced in a study of synovial regulatory T cells in juvenile arthritis. The method was immunoSEQ multiplex PCR; TCRdb's version includes in-frame clones alone and lacks a portion of them. Found here are about 2,300 clones; the top ten clones hold around an eighth. The synovial samples were synovial fluid, paired with peripheral blood from each active arthritis patient. The sample consisted of Treg cells from the synovium. The receptors were sampled from a donor between 2 and 35 years old with juvenile idiopathic arthritis.

This clone is identified as medium-sized from frequency. The V gene is TRBV2, the J gene TRBJ2-1; TCRdb's D call of TRBD2 is untestable without DNA. CDR3 length: 15 amino acids. No coding sequence is recorded. From germline, CDR1 is SNHLY and CDR2 FYNNEI. CDR3 residues: CASNPLGEVNNEQFF.

Judged by frequency, this clone is medium-sized. V is TRBV27 and J is TRBJ2-7; the TCRdb call, TRBD2, lacks DNA for checking. The germline V gene encodes CDR1 MNHEY and CDR2 SMNVEV (reference sequence). The CDR3 spans 16 residues. The DNA is unrecorded. The CDR3 here is CASSHGGRYSGYEQYF.

Judged by frequency, this clone is medium-sized. The rearrangement joins TRBV7-9 to TRBJ2-7; with no DNA, the TCRdb D assignment of TRBD1 cannot be verified. Germline V gives CDR1 SEHNR, CDR2 FQNEAQ (reference sequence). The CDR3 is 13 amino acids. Nucleotide data are not available. The CDR3 here is CASSLAAGPKQYF.

By frequency, this clone is medium-sized. This chain joins TRBV6-1 and TRBJ2-3; TCRdb picks TRBD2, but there is no DNA to check that call. Germline CDR1 is MNHNS and CDR2 is SASEGT. The CDR3 consists of 16 residues. The coding DNA is unavailable. CDR3 sequence reads: CASSELAGVWADTQYF.